Below, 21 T cell receptor beta chains from the same sample are listed, as sequenced in a study of blood T cell repertoires in COVID-19. The assay was immunoSEQ multiplex PCR, and TCRdb's table has in-frame clones only and misses some. This sample has roughly 100,000 clones, with nearly 90% found just once. Sequencing was carried out using peripheral blood. The receptors derive from a man between 45 and 60 years old in a cohort sampled during active COVID-19.

This clone was observed a single time. The gene calls are TRBV2 and TRBJ1-4; 7 bases are shared with TRBD1. The V gene's germline CDR1 is SNHLY and CDR2 FYNNEI. Germline trimming cut 6 bases from V and 8 bases from J; bases unmatched to any gene: 9. The CDR3 consists of 14 residues. The CDR3 loop is CASSHSGQREKLFF. For the CDR3, the DNA is TGTGCCAGCAGCCACTCGGGACAGCGGGAAAAACTGTTTTTT. Combining the CDR3 with reference TRBV2 and TRBJ1-4 gives the whole variable domain EPEVTQTPSHQVTQMGQEVILRCVPISNHLYFYWYRQILGQKVEFLVSFYNNEISEKSEIFDDQFSVERPDGSNFTLKIRSTKLEDSAMYFCASSHSGQREKLFFGSGTQLSVL.

This chain connects TRBV6-6 to TRBJ1-4; 9 nucleotides align to TRBD1. Looked up from germline, CDR1 is MNHNY and CDR2 is SVGAGI (reference sequence). V dropped 5 bases and J dropped 8; count of bases not matched to a gene: 6. The CDR3 runs to 14 residues. CDR3 in DNA: TGTGCCAGCAGTCTCCCGGGACAGGGCGAAAAACTGTTTTTT. This sequence encodes CASSLPGQGEKLFF.

This sequence joins TRBV2 and TRBJ2-3, with TRBD1 matching 7 bases. CDR1 is SNHLY, CDR2 FYNNEI, per germline. V shed 6 bases and J 6 bases; nucleotides not matched to a gene: 9. This CDR3 region has 14 residues. CDR3: CASRIDRVHDTQYF. For the CDR3, the DNA is TGTGCCAGCAGAATCGACAGGGTGCACGATACGCAGTATTTT.

The gene calls are TRBV5-4 and TRBJ1-3; the D is unclear. Deletions cut 0 bases from V and 0 bases from J, with 10 bases between. Per germline, CDR1 SGHNT and CDR2 YYREEE (reference sequence). The CDR3 has 16 amino acids. The CDR3 sequence: CASSLDRSFSGNTIYF. CDR3 nucleotides: TGTGCCAGCAGCTTGGACCGGTCTTTCTCTGGAAACACCATATATTTT. The complete variable domain, with remaining parts taken from reference TRBV5-4 and TRBJ1-3, reads ETGVTQSPTHLIKTRGQQVTLRCSSQSGHNTVSWYQQALGQGPQFIFQYYREEENGRGNFPPRFSGLQFPNYSSELNVNALELDDSALYLCASSLDRSFSGNTIYFGEGSWLTVV.

CDR3 protein: CSVLRGNEQYF. In DNA form, the CDR3 reads TGCAGCGTTCTCCGCGGGAACGAGCAGTACTTC. The V call is TRBV29-1, the J call TRBJ2-7, with a possible D match to TRBD2 (6 bases). Germline lookup yields CDR1 SQVTM and CDR2 ANQGSEA. V was cut by 5 bases and J by 5 bases, with 10 bases left in between. The CDR3 extends over 11 amino acids.

This clone was seen only a few times. J is TRBJ1-6 and V is TRBV19; D remains ambiguous. This CDR3 has 13 residues. The V end was cut by 7 bases, the J end by 10 bases, with 14 bases between. CDR1 and CDR2 (germline): LNHDA, SQIVND (reference sequence). CDR3 nucleotides: TGTGCCAGTACTCAAGACACGTGGTCACCCCTCCACTTT. This gives the protein CASTQDTWSPLHF.

This chain links TRBV3-1 (or the pseudogene TRBV3-2) with TRBJ1-3; possible D gene TRBD1, 6 bases. The V end was cut by 4 bases, the J end by 6 bases, with 16 bases between. The CDR3 is 15 amino acids. CDR1 and CDR2 (germline): LGHDT, YNNKEL (reference sequence). The DNA of the CDR3 is TGTGCCAGCAGCCCAGGGGAAACTCTGGAAAACACCATATATTTT. This codes for CASSPGETLENTIYF.

J is TRBJ2-2 and V is TRBV4-3; possible D gene TRBD1, 8 bases. This CDR3 spans 15 amino acids. V shed 8 bases and J shed 3 bases, with 16 bases lying between them. The germline gives CDR1 LGHNA, CDR2 YSLEER. CDR3 DNA sequence: TGCGCCAGCGGTAGGACAGGGAGGGACACCGGGGAGCTGTTTTTT. It yields the protein CASGRTGRDTGELFF.

The rearrangement joins TRBV25-1 to TRBJ2-7; 7 bases match TRBD1. The CDR3 has 13 amino acids. The junction had 6 bases not matched to a gene; V was cut back by 9 bases and J by 1 base. Germline V gives CDR1 MGHDK, CDR2 SYGVNS. CDR3 sequence: CASGAGGSYEQYF. The CDR3, as DNA: TGTGCCAGTGGGGCAGGGGGTTCCTACGAGCAGTACTTC.

The rearrangement uses TRBV6-2 or TRBV6-3 and TRBJ2-3, with 8 bases that match TRBD2. CDR1 is MNHEY and CDR2 is SVGEGT in the germline V gene. The V segment lost 0 bases and the J segment 7 bases; nucleotides outside the gene matches: 12. The length of the CDR3 is 17 residues. CDR3 sequence (DNA): TGTGCCAGCAGTTACTCAAGCGGGGGAACCCTCGTGTATACGCAGTATTTT. Its protein product is CASSYSSGGTLVYTQYF.

This clone has only one observation. The chain links TRBV7-6 to TRBJ1-6; 7 bases map to TRBD1. V trimming: 5 bases; J trimming: 7 bases; junction bases outside the gene matches: 8. CDR3 length equals 15 residues. The V gene's germline CDR1 is SGHVS and CDR2 FNYEAQ. CDR3 amino acids: CASSPLGQSNSPLHF. CDR3 nucleotides: TGTGCCAGCAGCCCCTTGGGACAGTCCAATTCACCCCTCCACTTT.

J is TRBJ2-7 and V is TRBV6-5; TRBD1 matches 7 bases. There are 13 residues in the CDR3. The ends lost 8 bases at V and 6 bases at J; junction bases unmatched: 10. The V gene's germline CDR1 is MNHEY and CDR2 SVGAGI. Here the CDR3 reads CASEGQKGSEQYF. For the CDR3, the DNA is TGTGCCAGCGAGGGACAGAAGGGCAGCGAGCAGTACTTC.

This chain joins TRBV28 and TRBJ1-3; D unresolved. The germline V gene has CDR1 MDHEN and CDR2 SYDVKM. V shed 6 bases and J shed 2 bases, with 11 bases lying between them. This CDR3 region has 14 residues. The CDR3 loop reads CASREWGAGNTIYF. Here the CDR3 DNA reads TGTGCCAGCAGAGAGTGGGGAGCTGGAAACACCATATATTTT.

The V and J genes are TRBV5-4 and TRBJ2-7; 11 positions match TRBD2. This CDR3 is built from 17 residues. The V gene end was trimmed by 0 bases and the J gene end by 4 bases; junction bases not matched to a gene: 9. CDR1 and CDR2 (germline): SGHNT, YYREEE (reference sequence). CDR3 nucleotide sequence: TGTGCCAGCAGCTTGGCCCCTAGCGGGGGGCGGACTTACGAGCAGTACTTC. This encodes CASSLAPSGGRTYEQYF. The full variable domain, in which reference TRBV5-4 and TRBJ2-7 provide the parts outside the CDR3, is ETGVTQSPTHLIKTRGQQVTLRCSSQSGHNTVSWYQQALGQGPQFIFQYYREEENGRGNFPPRFSGLQFPNYSSELNVNALELDDSALYLCASSLAPSGGRTYEQYFGPGTRLTVT.

The chain employs TRBV7-9 and TRBJ2-7, with 10 bases lining up with TRBD2. The ends lost 3 bases at V and 7 bases at J; junction bases unmatched: 9. Germline CDR1 SEHNR, CDR2 FQNEAQ (reference sequence). The CDR3 is 15 residues long. The DNA for the CDR3 is TGTGCCAGCAGCTTTAGCGGGGGGTTAACGGGGGAGCAGTACGTC. This encodes CASSFSGGLTGEQYV.

The chain employs TRBV28 and TRBJ1-4; 8 bases are a match to TRBD1. Germline-derived CDR1 and CDR2 are MDHEN and SYDVKM. With 5 bases clipped from V and 5 bases from J, the junction kept 19 bases outside the gene matches. This CDR3 comprises 19 residues. The CDR3 DNA reads as TGTGCCAGCAGTACCCAACACGGACAGGGCGGACTATTAAATGAAAAACTGTTTTTT. The encoded protein is CASSTQHGQGGLLNEKLFF.

V and J are TRBV19 and TRBJ1-1, with TRBD1 as a possible D gene (5 bases). CDR3 length: 15 residues. CDR1 LNHDA and CDR2 SQIVND come from the germline V gene (reference sequence). Trimming cost V 7 bases and J 1 base, with 16 bases left between them. The DNA of the CDR3 is TGTGCCAGTAAAGGGCAGGGAGGGCGGAACACTGAAGCTTTCTTT. As protein: CASKGQGGRNTEAFF.

Details on this clone: Other DNA variants within this sample encode the same CDR3. The rearrangement links TRBV19 to TRBJ1-1; D unclear. Germline V gene data show CDR1 as LNHDA and CDR2 as SQIVND (reference sequence). V lost 0 bases, J lost 1 base, and 6 bases lay in between. The CDR3 runs to 14 residues. The CDR3 here is CASSIDPGNTEAFF. In DNA, the CDR3 is TGTGCCAGTAGTATAGACCCGGGGAACACTGAAGCTTTCTTT.

This clone appeared once. The chain couples TRBV3-1 (or the pseudogene TRBV3-2) to TRBJ2-4; 8 bases are shared with TRBD2. The CDR3 is 18 residues long. Losses at the gene ends were 3 bases for V and 2 bases for J; bases not matched to a gene: 12. The germline V gene has CDR1 LGHDT and CDR2 YNNKEL (reference sequence). The CDR3 DNA sequence: TGTGCCAGCAGCCAGTGGTCCGGGGGGGCCTCCACCAAAAACATTCAGTACTTC. Its translation: CASSQWSGGASTKNIQYF.

The chain uses TRBV5-1 and TRBJ1-1; TRBD1 is a possible D gene (6 bases). The CDR3 sequence is 14 residues long. With 7 bases removed from V and 0 bases from J, the gap between germline ends came to 13 bases. Germline V gene data show CDR1 as SGHRS and CDR2 as YFSETQ. CDR3 in amino acids: CASGQGTMNTEAFF. The CDR3 nucleotides read TGCGCCAGCGGGCAGGGGACCATGAACACTGAAGCTTTCTTT.

The chain joins TRBV24-1 to TRBJ2-1; 15 nucleotides line up with TRBD2. This CDR3 contains 19 residues. Trimming removed 4 bases from V and 2 bases from J; junction bases left unmatched: 8. The germline CDR1 and CDR2 sequences are KGHDR and SFDVKD. The CDR3 reads CATSDHGTSGGNPYNEQFF. CDR3 in DNA: TGTGCCACCAGTGACCACGGGACTAGCGGGGGGAATCCCTACAATGAGCAGTTCTTC.